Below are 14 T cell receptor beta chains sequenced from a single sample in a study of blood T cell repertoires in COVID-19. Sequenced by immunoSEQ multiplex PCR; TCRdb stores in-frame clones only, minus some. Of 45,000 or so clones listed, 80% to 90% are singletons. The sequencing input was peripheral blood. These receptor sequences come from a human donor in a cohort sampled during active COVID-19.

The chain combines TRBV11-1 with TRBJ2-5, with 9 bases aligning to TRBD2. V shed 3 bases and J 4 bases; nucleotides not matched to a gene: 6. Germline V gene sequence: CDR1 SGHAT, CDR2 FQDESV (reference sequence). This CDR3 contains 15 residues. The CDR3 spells CASSFQRGEGETQYF. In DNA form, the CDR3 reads TGTGCCAGCAGCTTCCAGCGGGGGGAAGGAGAGACCCAGTACTTC.

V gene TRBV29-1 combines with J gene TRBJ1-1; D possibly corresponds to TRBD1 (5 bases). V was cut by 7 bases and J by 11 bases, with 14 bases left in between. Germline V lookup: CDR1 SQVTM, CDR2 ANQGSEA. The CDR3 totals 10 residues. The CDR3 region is CSDHRGYAFF. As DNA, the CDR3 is TGCAGCGACCACCGGGGGTATGCTTTCTTT.

In DNA form, the CDR3 reads TGTGCCAGTAGTAGGGACAGGGACACCGGGGAGCTGTTTTTT. It encodes CASSRDRDTGELFF. The chain uses TRBV19 and TRBJ2-2, with 9 bases aligning to TRBD1. The CDR3 has 14 residues. The V segment lost 4 bases and the J segment 3 bases; nucleotides outside the gene matches: 0. The germline V gene encodes CDR1 LNHDA and CDR2 SQIVND (reference sequence).

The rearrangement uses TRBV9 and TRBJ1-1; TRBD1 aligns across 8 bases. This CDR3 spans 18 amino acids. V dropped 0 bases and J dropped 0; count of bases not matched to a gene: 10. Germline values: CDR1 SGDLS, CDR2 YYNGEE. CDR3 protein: CASSVDGRGLTMNTEAFF. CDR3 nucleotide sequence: TGTGCCAGCAGCGTAGATGGCAGGGGGCTAACGATGAACACTGAAGCTTTCTTT.

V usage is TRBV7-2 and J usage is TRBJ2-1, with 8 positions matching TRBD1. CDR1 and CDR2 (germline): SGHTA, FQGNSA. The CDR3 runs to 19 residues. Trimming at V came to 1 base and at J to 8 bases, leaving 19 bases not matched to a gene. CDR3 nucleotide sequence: TGTGCCAGCAGCTTAGAGCCTCCTTCCGGGACAGGTTGGTGGGATGAGCAGTTCTTC. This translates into CASSLEPPSGTGWWDEQFF.

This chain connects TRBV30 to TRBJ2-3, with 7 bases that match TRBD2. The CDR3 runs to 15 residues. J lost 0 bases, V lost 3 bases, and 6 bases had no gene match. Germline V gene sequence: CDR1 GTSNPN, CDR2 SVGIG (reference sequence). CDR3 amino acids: CAWRRGSSSTDTQYF. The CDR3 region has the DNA TGTGCCTGGAGGCGGGGGAGCTCTAGCACAGATACGCAGTATTTT.

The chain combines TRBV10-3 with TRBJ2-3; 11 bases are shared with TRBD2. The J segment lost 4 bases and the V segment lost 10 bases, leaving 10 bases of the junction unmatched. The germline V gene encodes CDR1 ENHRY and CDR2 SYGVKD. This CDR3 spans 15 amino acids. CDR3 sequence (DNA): TGTGCCACAAAGGAAACTAGCGGGGGACCAGATACGCAGTATTTT. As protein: CATKETSGGPDTQYF.

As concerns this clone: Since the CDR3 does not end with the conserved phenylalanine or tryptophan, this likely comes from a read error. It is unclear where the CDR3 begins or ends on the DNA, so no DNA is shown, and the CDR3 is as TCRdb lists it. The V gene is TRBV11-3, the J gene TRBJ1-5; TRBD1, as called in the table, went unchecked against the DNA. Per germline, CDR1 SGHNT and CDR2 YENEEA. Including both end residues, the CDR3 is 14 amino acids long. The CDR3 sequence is CASSLVAGGISPSI.

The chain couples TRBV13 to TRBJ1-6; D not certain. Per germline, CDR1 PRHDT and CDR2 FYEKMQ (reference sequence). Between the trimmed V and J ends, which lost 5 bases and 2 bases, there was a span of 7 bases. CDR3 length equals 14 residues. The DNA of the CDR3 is TGTGCCAGCAGCCCTGTAACCTATAATTCACCCCTCCACTTT. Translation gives CASSPVTYNSPLHF. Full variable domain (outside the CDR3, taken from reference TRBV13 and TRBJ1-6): AAGVIQSPRHLIKEKRETATLKCYPIPRHDTVYWYQQGPGQDPQFLISFYEKMQSDKGSIPDRFSAQQFSDYHSELNMSSLELGDSALYFCASSPVTYNSPLHFGNGTRLTVT.

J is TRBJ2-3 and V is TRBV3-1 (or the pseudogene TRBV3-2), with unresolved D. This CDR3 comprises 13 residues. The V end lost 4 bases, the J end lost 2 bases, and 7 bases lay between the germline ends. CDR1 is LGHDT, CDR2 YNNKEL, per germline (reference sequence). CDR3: CASSRSHTDTQYF. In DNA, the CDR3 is TGTGCCAGCAGCCGGAGTCACACAGATACGCAGTATTTT.

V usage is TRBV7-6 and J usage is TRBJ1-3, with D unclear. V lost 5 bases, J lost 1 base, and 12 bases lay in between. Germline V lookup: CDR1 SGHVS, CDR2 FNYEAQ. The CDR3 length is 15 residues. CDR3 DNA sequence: TGTGCCAGCAGCACCCGGAGCGGGTCTGGAAACACCATATATTTT. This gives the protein CASSTRSGSGNTIYF. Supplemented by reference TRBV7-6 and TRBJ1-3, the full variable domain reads GAGVSQSPRYKVTKRGQDVALRCDPISGHVSLYWYRQALGQGPEFLTYFNYEAQQDKSGLPNDRFSAERPEGSISTLTIQRTEQRDSAMYRCASSTRSGSGNTIYFGEGSWLTVV.

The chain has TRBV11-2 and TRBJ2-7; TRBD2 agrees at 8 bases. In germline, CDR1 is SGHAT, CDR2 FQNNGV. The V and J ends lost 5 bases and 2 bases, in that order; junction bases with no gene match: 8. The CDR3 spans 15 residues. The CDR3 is CASSRKRGMPYEQYV. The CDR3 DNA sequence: TGTGCCAGCAGCCGAAAGCGGGGGATGCCCTACGAGCAGTACGTC.

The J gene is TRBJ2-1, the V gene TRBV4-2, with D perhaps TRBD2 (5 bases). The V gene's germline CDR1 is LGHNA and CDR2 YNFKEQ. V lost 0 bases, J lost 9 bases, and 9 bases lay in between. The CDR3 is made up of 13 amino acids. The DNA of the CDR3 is TGTGCCAGCAGCCAAGAGCTAGCCTCTGAGCAGTTCTTC. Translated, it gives CASSQELASEQFF.

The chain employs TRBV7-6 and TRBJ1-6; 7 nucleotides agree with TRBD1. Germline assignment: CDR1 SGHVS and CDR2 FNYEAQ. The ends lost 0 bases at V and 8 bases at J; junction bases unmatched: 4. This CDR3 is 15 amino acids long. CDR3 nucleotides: TGTGCCAGCAGCTTAGCCGGGACAGAGGATTCACCCCTCCACTTT. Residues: CASSLAGTEDSPLHF.